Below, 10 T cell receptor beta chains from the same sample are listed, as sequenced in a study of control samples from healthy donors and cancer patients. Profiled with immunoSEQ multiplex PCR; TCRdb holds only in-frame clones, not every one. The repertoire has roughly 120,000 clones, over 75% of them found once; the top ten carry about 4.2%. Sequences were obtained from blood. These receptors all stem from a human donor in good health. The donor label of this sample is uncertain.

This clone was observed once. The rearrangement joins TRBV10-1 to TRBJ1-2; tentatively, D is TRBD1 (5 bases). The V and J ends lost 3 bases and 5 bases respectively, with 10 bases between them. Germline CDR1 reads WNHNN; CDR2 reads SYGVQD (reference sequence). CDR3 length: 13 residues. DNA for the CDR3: TGCGCCAGCAGTGAAGATCCAGGGTATGGCTACACCTTC. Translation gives CASSEDPGYGYTF.

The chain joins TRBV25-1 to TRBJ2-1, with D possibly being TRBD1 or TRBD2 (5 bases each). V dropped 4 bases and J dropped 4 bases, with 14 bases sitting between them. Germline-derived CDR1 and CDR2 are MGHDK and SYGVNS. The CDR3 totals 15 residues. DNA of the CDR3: TGTGCCAGCAGTGCCCGGGGCCCGCCGTACAATGAGCAGTTCTTC. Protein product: CASSARGPPYNEQFF. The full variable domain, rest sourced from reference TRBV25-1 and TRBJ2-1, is EADIYQTPRYLVIGTGKKITLECSQTMGHDKMYWYQQDPGMELHLIHYSYGVNSTEKGDLSSESTVSRIRTEHFPLTLESARPSHTSQYLCASSARGPPYNEQFFGPGTRLTVL.

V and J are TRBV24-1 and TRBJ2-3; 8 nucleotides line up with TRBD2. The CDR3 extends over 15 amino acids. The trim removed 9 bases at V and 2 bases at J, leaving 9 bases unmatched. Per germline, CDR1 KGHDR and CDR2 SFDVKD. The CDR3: CATAGGGPVTDTQYF. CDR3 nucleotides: TGTGCCACCGCGGGCGGGGGGCCTGTCACAGATACGCAGTATTTT.

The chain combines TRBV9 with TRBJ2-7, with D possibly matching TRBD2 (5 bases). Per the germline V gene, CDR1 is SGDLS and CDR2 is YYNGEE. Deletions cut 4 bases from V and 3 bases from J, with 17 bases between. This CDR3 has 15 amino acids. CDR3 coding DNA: TGTGCCAGCAGCCCCCACGGGGTAATCGGCTACGAGCAGTACTTC. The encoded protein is CASSPHGVIGYEQYF.

The CDR3 spells CASSRRPDRAAEQFF. The DNA of the CDR3 is TGTGCCAGCAGCCGACGCCCAGACAGGGCAGCTGAGCAGTTCTTC. This chain connects TRBV7-7 to TRBJ2-1; 7 bases fit TRBD1. J gave up 9 bases and V 5 bases, and 13 bases lay outside the gene matches. The germline CDR1 and CDR2 sequences are SSHAT and FNYEAQ (reference sequence). This CDR3 is built from 15 residues.

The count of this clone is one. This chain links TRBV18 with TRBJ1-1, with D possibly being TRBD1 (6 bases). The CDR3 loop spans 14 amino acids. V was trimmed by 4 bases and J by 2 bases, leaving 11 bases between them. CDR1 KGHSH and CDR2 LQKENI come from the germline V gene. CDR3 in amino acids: CASSLRTANTEAFF. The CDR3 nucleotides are TGTGCCAGCTCACTGAGGACAGCCAACACTGAAGCTTTCTTT.

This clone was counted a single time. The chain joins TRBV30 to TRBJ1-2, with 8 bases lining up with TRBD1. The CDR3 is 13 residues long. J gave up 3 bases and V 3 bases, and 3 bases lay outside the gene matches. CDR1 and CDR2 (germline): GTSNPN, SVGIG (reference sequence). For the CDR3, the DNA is TGTGCCTGGAGATCGACAGGGGACTATGGCTACACCTTC. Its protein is CAWRSTGDYGYTF.

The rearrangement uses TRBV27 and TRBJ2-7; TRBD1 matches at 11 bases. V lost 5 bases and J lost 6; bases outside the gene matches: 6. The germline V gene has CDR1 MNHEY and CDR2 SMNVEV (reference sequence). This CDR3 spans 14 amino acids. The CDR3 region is CASSLLGTGGEQYV. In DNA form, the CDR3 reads TGTGCCAGCAGTCTCCTCGGGACAGGGGGCGAGCAGTACGTC.

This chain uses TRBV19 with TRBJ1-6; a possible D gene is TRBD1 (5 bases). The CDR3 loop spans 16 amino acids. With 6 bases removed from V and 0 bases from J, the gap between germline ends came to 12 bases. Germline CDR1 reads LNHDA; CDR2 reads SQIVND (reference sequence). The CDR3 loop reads CASSRREDSYNSPLHF. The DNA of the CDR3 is TGTGCCAGTAGCCGCAGGGAAGACTCCTATAATTCACCCCTCCACTTT.

The CDR3 DNA reads as TGTGCCAGTAGTATTTCGGGTACTTTTGGCTACACCTTC. Its translation: CASSISGTFGYTF. The chain uses TRBV19 and TRBJ1-2; D gene unclear. CDR1 is LNHDA and CDR2 is SQIVND in the germline V gene (reference sequence). This CDR3 comprises 13 residues. Deletions cut 3 bases from V and 7 bases from J, with 12 bases between. The entire variable domain, with the rest obtained from reference TRBV19 and TRBJ1-2, is as follows: DGGITQSPKYLFRKEGQNVTLSCEQNLNHDAMYWYRQDPGQGLRLIYYSQIVNDFQKGDIAEGYSVSREKKESFPLTVTSAQKNPTAFYLCASSISGTFGYTFGSGTRLTVV.